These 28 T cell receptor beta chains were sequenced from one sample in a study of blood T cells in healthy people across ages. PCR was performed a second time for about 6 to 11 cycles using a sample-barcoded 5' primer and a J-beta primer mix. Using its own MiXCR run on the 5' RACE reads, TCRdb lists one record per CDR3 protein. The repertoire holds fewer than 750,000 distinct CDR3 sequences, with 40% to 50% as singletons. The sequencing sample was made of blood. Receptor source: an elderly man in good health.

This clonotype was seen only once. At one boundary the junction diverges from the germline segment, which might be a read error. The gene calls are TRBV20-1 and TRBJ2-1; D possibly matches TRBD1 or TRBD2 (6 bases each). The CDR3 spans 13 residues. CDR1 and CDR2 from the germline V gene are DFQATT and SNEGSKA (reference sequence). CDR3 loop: CGARDGGRNEQFF. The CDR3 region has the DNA TGCGGTGCTAGAGATGGGGGGCGGAATGAGCAGTTCTTC.

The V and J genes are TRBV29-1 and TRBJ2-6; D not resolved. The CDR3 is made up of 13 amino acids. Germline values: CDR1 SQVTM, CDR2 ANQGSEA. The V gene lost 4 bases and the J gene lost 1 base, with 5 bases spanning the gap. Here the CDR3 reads CSVAASGANVLTF. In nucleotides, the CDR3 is TGCAGCGTTGCAGCGTCTGGGGCCAACGTCCTGACTTTC. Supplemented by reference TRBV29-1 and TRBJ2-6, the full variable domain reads SAVISQKPSRDICQRGTSLTIQCQVDSQVTMMFWYRQQPGQSLTLIATANQGSEATYESGFVIDKFPISRPNLTFSTLTVSNMSPEDSSIYLCSVAASGANVLTFGAGSRLTVL.

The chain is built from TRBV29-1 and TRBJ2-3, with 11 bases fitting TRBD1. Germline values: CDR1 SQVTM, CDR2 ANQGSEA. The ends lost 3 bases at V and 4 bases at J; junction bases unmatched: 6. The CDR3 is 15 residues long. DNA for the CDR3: TGCAGCGTTGAGAATACGGGACAGGGGGCAGATACGCAGTATTTT. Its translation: CSVENTGQGADTQYF.

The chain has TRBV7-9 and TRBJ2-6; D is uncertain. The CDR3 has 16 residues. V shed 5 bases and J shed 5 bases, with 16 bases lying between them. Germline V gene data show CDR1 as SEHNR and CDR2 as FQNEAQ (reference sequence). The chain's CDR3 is CASSAPGRLWANVLTF. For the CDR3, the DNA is TGTGCCAGCAGCGCGCCCGGACGGCTCTGGGCCAACGTCCTGACTTTC.

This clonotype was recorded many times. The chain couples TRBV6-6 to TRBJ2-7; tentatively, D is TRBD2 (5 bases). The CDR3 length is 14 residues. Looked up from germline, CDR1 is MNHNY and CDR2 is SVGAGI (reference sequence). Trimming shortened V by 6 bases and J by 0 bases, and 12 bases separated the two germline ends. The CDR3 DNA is TGTGCCAGCAGCCCCCGGGGTAGCTCCTACGAGCAGTACTTC. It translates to CASSPRGSSYEQYF.

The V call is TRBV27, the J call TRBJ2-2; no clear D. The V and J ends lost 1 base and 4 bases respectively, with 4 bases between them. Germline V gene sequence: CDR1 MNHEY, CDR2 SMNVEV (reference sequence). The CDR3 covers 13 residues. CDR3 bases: TGTGCCAGCAGTTTATTCGTCACCGGGGAGCTGTTTTTT. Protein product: CASSLFVTGELFF.

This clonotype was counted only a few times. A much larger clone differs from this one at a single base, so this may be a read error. The chain's CDR3 is CASSLRRENEQYF. DNA of the CDR3: TGTGCCAGCAGTTTAAGGCGGGAGAATGAGCAGTACTTC. The gene calls are TRBV6-6 and TRBJ2-5, with TRBD2 identical over 7 bases. CDR1 is MNHNY, CDR2 SVGAGI, per germline (reference sequence). The CDR3 loop spans 13 amino acids. After removal of 4 bases from V and 11 bases from J, the junction contained 10 bases not matched to a gene.

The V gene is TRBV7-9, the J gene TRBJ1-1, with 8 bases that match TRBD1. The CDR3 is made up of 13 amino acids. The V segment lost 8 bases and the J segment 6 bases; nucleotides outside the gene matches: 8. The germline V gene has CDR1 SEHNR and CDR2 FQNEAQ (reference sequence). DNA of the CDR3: TGTGCCAGCTATCGAGGGACAGGTTCTGAAGCTTTCTTT. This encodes CASYRGTGSEAFF.

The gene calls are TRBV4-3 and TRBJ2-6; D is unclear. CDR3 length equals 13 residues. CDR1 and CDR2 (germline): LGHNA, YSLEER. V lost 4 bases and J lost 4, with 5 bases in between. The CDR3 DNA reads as TGCGCCAGCAGCCTACAGGGGGCCAACGTCCTGACTTTC. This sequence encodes CASSLQGANVLTF.

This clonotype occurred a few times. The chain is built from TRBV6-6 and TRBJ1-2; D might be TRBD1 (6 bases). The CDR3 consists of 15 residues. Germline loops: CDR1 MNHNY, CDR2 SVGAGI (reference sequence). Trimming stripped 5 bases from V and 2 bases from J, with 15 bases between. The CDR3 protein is CASSPLRQVNYGYTF. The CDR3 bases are TGTGCCAGCAGTCCCCTCCGACAGGTCAACTATGGCTACACCTTC.

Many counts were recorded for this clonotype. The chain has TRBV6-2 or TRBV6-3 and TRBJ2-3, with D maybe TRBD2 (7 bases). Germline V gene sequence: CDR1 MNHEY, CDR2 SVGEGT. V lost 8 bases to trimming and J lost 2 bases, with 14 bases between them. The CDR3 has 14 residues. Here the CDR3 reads CASGSAGATDTQYF. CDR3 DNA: TGTGCCAGCGGCTCGGCGGGGGCCACAGATACGCAGTATTTT.

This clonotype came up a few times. CDR3 protein: CASSYTGDTEAFF. The CDR3 region has the DNA TGTGCCAGCAGCTATACGGGGGACACTGAAGCTTTCTTT. The chain employs TRBV9 and TRBJ1-1; D is possibly TRBD1 (5 bases). Germline CDR1 and CDR2: SGDLS and YYNGEE. Trimming shortened V by 4 bases and J by 3 bases, and 10 bases separated the two germline ends. This CDR3 spans 13 amino acids. The whole variable domain, filled in from reference TRBV9 and TRBJ1-1, reads DSGVTQTPKHLITATGQRVTLRCSPRSGDLSVYWYQQSLDQGLQFLIQYYNGEERAKGNILERFSAQQFPDLHSELNLSSLELGDSALYFCASSYTGDTEAFFGQGTRLTVV.

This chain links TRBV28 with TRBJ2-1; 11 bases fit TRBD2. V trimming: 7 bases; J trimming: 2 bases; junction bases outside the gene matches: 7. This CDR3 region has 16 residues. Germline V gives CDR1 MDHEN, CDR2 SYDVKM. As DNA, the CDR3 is TGTGCCAGCAAACCGACTAGCGGGACCGCCTACAATGAGCAGTTCTTC. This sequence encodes CASKPTSGTAYNEQFF.

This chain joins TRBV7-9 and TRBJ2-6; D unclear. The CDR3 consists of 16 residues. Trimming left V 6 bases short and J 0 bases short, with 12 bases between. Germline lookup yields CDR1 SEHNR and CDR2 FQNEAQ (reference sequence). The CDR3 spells CASSPSGSSGANVLTF. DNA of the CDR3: TGTGCCAGCAGTCCCTCCGGCTCCTCTGGGGCCAACGTCCTGACTTTC.

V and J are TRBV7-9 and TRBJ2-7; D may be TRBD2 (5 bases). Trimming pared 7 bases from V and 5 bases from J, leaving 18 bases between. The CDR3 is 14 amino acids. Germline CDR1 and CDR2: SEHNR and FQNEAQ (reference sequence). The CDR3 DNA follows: TGTGCCAGCACCCACGACTCCTCGAGGGACGAGCAGTACTTC. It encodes CASTHDSSRDEQYF.

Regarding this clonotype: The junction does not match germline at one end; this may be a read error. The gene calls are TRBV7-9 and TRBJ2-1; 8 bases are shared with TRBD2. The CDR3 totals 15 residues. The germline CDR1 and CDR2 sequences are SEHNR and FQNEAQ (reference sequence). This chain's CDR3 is CVSSHSWLAGNEQFF. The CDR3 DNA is TGTGTCAGCAGCCATAGTTGGCTAGCGGGTAATGAGCAGTTCTTC.

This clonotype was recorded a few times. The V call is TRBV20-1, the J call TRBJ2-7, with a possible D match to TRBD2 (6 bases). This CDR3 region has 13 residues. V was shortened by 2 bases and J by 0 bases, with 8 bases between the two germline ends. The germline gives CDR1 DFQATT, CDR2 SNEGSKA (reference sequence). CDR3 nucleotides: TGCAGTGCTAGACGGGGGTACTCCTACGAGCAGTACTTC. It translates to CSARRGYSYEQYF.

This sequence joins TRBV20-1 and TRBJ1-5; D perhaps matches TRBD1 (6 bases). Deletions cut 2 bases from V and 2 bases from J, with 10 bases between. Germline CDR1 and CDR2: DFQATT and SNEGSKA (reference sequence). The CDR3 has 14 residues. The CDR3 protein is CSARRGIGNQPQHF. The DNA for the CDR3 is TGCAGTGCTAGAAGGGGGATCGGCAATCAGCCCCAGCATTTT.

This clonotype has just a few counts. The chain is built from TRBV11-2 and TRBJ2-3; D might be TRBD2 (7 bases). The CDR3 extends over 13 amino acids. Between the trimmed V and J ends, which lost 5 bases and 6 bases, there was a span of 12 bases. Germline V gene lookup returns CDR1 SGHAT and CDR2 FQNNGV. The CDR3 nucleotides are TGTGCCAGCAGCCCCGGGGGGCTGGATACGCAGTATTTT. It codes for CASSPGGLDTQYF.

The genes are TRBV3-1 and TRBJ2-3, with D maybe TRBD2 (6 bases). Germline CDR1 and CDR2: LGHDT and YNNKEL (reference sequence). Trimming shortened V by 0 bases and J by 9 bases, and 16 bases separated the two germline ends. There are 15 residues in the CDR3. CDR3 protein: CASSQDSGHRTTQYF. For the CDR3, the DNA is TGTGCCAGCAGCCAAGATAGCGGCCACCGTACGACGCAGTATTTT.

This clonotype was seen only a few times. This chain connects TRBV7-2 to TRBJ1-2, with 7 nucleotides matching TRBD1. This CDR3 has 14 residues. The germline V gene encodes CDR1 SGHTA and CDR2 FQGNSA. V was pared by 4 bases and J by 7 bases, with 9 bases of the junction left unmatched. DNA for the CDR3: TGTGCCAGCAGCTCCCGACAGGGTTTGTTTGGCTACACCTTC. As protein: CASSSRQGLFGYTF. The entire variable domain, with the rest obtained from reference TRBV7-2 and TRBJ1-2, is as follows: GAGVSQSPSNKVTEKGKDVELRCDPISGHTALYWYRQSLGQGLEFLIYFQGNSAPDKSGLPSDRFSAERTGGSVSTLTIQRTQQEDSAVYLCASSSRQGLFGYTFGSGTRLTVV.

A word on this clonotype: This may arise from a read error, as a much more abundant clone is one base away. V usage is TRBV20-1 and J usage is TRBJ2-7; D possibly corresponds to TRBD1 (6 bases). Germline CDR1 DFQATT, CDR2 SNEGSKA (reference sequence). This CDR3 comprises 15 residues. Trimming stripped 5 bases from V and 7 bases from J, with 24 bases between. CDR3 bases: TGCAGTGCTCTTCGCCGACAGGAACATTACAATGAGCAGTACTTC. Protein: CSALRRQEHYNEQYF.

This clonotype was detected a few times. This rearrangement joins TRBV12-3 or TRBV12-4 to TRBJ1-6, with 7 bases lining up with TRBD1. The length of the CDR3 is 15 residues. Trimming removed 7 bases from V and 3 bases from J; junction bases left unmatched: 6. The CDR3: CASNSRDSYNSPLHF. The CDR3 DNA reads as TGTGCCAGCAACAGCCGGGACAGCTATAATTCACCCCTCCACTTT.

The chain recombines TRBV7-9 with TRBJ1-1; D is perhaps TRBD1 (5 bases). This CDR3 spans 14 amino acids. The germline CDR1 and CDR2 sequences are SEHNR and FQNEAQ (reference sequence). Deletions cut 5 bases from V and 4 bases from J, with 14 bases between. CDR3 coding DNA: TGTGCCAGCAGCAATAGGCAGGGCACCACTGAAGCTTTCTTT. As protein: CASSNRQGTTEAFF. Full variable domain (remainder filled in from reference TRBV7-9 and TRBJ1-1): DTGVSQNPRHKITKRGQNVTFRCDPISEHNRLYWYRQTLGQGPEFLTYFQNEAQLEKSRLLSDRFSAERPKGSFSTLEIQRTEQGDSAMYLCASSNRQGTTEAFFGQGTRLTVV.

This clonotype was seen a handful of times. The CDR3 bases are TGCGCCAGCAGCTTGGACCAATACGGCTACACCTTC. Protein sequence: CASSLDQYGYTF. The chain is built from TRBV5-1 and TRBJ1-2; D remains unclear. This CDR3 is built from 12 residues. Germline CDR1 is SGHRS and CDR2 is YFSETQ. V was pared by 0 bases and J by 8 bases, with 8 bases between.

The CDR3 region has the DNA TGTGCCAGCAGCGGGGGACTAGCGGACTCCCGAAGGAAGTTCTTC. Its translation is CASSGGLADSRRKFF. V gene TRBV9 combines with J gene TRBJ2-1; 11 bases map to TRBD2. J was trimmed by 14 bases and V by 3 bases; bases with no gene match: 13. Per germline, CDR1 SGDLS and CDR2 YYNGEE. The CDR3 has 15 amino acids.

CDR3 DNA sequence: TGTGCCATCAGTGAAAGCCGTATGGGGTACGAGCAGTACTTC. Protein sequence: CAISESRMGYEQYF. This chain links TRBV10-3 with TRBJ2-7; D remains unclear. Per germline, CDR1 ENHRY and CDR2 SYGVKD. V lost 3 bases to trimming and J lost 4 bases, with 13 bases between them. This CDR3 region has 14 residues.

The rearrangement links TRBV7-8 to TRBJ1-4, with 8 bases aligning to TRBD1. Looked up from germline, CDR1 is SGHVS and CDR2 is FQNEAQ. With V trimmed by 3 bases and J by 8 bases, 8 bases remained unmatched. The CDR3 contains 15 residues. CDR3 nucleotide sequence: TGTGCCAGCAGCTTTGCGACAGGGGAAGGCGAAAAACTGTTTTTT. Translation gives CASSFATGEGEKLFF.